Sequencing of this T cell receptor (beta chain) was carried out in a study of CD8+ T cells in alopecia areata. Study outcomes and limitations: Expanded CD8+ clones among the top 100, as well as scalp clonality, were significantly decreased by tofacitinib. Affected lesional scalp, above all in alopecia totalis/universalis, was more clonal than normal scalp. Baseline CD8+ expansion's link to response remains uncertain, as there was one nonresponder.

CDR1 and CDR2 (germline): SGHAT, FQNNGV. The CDR3 contains 13 residues. Trimming pared 2 bases from V and 0 bases from J, leaving 5 bases between. As the sequencing template, cDNA was produced by extracting RNA and reverse transcribing it. TCRdb keeps only in-frame clones here, not all; method: immunoSEQ multiplex PCR. This repertoire shows some 190,000 clones, roughly 66% found once; its top ten account for 0.95% to 1.5%. Of note for this clone: Its antigen remains unidentified.

The treatment denotes: oral pan-JAK inhibitor, 5-10 mg twice daily. The TCR sequence derives from a human donor with alopecia areata. The chain recombines TRBV11-2 with TRBJ2-7, with unresolved D. This specimen was CD4+ T cells sorted from blood, taken at approximately week 42, from a patient treated with tofacitinib. CDR3 DNA sequence: TGTGCCAGCAGCTTATCCGTCTCCTACGAGCAGTACTTC. It codes for CASSLSVSYEQYF.